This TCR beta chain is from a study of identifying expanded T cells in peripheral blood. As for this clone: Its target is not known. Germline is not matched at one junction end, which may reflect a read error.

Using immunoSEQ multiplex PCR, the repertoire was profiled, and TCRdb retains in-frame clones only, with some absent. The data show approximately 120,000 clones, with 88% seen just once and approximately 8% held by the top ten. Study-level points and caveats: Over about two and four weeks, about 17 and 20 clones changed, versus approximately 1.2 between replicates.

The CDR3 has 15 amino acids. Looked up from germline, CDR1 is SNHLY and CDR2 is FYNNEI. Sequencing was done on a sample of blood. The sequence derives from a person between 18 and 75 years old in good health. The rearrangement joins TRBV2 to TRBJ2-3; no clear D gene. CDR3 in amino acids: CASREDVGSADTQYF. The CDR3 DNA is TGTGCCAGCAGAGAAGACGTAGGCTCAGCAGATACGCAGTATTTT.